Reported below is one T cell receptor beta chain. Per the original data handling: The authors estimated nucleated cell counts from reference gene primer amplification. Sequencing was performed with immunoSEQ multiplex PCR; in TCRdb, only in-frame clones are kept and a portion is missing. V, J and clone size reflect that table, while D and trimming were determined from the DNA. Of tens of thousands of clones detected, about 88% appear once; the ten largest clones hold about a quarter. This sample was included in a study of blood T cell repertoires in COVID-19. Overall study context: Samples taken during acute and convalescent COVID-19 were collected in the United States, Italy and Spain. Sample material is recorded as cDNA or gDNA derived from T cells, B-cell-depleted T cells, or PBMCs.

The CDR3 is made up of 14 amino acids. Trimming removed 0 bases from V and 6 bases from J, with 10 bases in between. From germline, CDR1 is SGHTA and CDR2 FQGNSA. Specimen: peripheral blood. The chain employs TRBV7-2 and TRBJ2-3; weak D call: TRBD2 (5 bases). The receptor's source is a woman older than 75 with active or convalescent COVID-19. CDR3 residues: CASSLAPSGDTQYF. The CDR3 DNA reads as TGTGCCAGCAGCTTAGCGCCGTCGGGGGATACGCAGTATTTT.